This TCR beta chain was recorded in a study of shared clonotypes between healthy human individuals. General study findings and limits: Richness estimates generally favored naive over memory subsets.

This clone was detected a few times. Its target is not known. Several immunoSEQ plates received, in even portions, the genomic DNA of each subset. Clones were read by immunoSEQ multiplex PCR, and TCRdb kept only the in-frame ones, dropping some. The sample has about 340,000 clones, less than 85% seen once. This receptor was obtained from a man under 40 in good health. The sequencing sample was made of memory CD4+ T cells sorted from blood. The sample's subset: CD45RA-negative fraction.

CDR3 region: CASSVEEGAINTEAFF. As DNA, the CDR3 is TGTGCCAGCAGCGTAGAAGAGGGGGCAATTAACACTGAAGCTTTCTTT. This sequence joins TRBV9 and TRBJ1-1; TRBD1 aligns across 7 bases. Germline values: CDR1 SGDLS, CDR2 YYNGEE. V gave up 0 bases and J gave up 2 bases; unmatched junction bases: 7. CDR3 length equals 16 residues.